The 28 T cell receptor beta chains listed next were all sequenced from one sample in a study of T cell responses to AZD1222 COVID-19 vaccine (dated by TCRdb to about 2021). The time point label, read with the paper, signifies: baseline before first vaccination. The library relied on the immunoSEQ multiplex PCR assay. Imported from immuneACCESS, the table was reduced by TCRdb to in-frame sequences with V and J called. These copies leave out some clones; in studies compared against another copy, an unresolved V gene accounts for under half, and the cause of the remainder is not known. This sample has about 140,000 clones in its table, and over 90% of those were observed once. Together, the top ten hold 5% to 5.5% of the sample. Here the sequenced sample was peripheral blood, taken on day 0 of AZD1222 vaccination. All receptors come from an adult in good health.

The CDR3 DNA is TGTGCCAGCAGTGAGTCCGGGACAGGGGCCCTGCTTGCCGAGCAGTACTTC. It is translated as CASSESGTGALLAEQYF. This chain uses TRBV25-1 with TRBJ2-7, with 10 bases identical to TRBD1. V shed 3 bases and J 6 bases; nucleotides not matched to a gene: 14. Germline lookup yields CDR1 MGHDK and CDR2 SYGVNS. The CDR3 runs 17 residues.

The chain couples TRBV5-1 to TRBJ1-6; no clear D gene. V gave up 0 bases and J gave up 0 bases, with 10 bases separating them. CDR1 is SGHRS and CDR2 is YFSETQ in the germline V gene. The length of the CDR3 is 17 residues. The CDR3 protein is CASSLDQPFSYNSPLHF. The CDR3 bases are TGCGCCAGCAGCTTGGACCAGCCCTTCTCCTATAATTCACCCCTCCACTTT.

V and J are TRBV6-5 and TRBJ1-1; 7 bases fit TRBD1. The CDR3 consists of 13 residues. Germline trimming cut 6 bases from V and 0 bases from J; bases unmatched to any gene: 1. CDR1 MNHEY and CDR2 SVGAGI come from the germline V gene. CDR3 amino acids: CASRGQLNTEAFF. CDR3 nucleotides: TGTGCCAGCAGGGGACAGCTGAACACTGAAGCTTTCTTT.

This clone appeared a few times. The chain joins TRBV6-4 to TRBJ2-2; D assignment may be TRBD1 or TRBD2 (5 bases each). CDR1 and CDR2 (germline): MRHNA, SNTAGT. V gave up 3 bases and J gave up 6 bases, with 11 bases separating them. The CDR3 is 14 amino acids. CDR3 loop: CASSEGRFAGELFF. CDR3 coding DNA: TGTGCCAGCAGTGAGGGACGTTTTGCCGGGGAGCTGTTTTTT.

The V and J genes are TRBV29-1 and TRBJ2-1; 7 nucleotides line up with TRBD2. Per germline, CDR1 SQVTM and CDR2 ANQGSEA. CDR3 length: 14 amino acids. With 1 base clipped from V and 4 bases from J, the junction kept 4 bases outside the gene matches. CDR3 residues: CSVEGLAEYNEQFF. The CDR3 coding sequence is TGCAGCGTTGAAGGCCTAGCGGAATACAATGAGCAGTTCTTC.

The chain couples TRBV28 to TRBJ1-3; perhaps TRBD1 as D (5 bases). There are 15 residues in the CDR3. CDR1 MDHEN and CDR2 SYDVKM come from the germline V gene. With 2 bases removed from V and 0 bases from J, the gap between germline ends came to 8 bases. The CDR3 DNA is TGTGCCAGCAGTTTACCGGGGGACTCTGGAAACACCATATATTTT. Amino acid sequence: CASSLPGDSGNTIYF.

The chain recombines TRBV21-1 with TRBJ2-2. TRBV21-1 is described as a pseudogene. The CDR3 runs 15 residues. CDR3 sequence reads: CASSDKLSRTGELFF. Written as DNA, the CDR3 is TGTGCCAGCAGCGACAAACTTAGCAGGACCGGGGAGCTGTTTTTT.

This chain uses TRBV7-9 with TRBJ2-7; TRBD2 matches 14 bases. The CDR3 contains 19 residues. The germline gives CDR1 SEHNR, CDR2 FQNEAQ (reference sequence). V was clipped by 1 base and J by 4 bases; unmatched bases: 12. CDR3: CASSLGTPGTSGRGYEQYF. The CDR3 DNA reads TGTGCCAGCAGCTTAGGTACTCCTGGGACTAGCGGGAGAGGGTACGAGCAGTACTTC.

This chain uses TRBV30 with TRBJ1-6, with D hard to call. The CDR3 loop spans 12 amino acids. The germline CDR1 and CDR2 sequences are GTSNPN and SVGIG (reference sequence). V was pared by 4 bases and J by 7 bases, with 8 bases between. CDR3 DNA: TGTGCCTGGAATCAGGAAAATTCACCCCTCCACTTT. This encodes CAWNQENSPLHF.

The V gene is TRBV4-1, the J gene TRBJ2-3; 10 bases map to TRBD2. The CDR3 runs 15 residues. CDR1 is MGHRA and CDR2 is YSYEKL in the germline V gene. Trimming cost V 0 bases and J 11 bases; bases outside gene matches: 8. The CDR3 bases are TGCGCCAGCAGCCAAGAGTTTACTAGCGGGAAGAGGCAGTATTTT. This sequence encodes CASSQEFTSGKRQYF.

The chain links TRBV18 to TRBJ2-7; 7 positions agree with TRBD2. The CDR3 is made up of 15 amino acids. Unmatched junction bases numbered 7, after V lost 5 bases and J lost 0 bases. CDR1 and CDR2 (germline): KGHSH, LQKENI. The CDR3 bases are TGTGCCAGCTCAACTAGCGCGTCTAGCTCCTACGAGCAGTACTTC. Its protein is CASSTSASSSYEQYF.

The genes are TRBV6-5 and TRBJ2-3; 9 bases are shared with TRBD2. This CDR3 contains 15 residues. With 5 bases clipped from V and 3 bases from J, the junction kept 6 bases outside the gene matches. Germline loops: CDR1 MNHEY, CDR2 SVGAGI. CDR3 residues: CASSLSGRETDTQYF. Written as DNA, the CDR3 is TGTGCCAGCAGTCTTAGCGGGAGAGAGACAGATACGCAGTATTTT.

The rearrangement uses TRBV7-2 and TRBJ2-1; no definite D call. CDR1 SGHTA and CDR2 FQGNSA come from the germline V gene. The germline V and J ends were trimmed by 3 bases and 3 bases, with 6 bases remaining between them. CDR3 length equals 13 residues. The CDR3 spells CASSFRVYNEQFF. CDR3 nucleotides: TGTGCCAGCAGCTTTCGCGTCTACAATGAGCAGTTCTTC.

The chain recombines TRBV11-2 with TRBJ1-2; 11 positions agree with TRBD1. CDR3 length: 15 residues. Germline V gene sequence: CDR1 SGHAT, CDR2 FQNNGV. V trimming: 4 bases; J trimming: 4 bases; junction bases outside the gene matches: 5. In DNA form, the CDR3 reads TGTGCCAGCAGCTCCTGGACAGGGGGCGGCTATGGCTACACCTTC. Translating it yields CASSSWTGGGYGYTF.

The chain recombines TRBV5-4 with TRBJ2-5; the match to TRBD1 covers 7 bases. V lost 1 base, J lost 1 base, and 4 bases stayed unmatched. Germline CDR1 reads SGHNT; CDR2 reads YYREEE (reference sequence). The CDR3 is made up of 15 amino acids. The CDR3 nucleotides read TGTGCCAGCAGCTTGCAAAGGGGGCGCCAAGAGACCCAGTACTTC. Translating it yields CASSLQRGRQETQYF.

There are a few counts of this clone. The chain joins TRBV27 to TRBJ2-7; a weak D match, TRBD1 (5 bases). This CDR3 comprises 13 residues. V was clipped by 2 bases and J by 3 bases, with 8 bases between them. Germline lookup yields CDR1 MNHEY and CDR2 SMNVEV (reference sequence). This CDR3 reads CASSLQGRYEQYF. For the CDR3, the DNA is TGTGCCAGCAGTTTACAGGGCCGCTACGAGCAGTACTTC.

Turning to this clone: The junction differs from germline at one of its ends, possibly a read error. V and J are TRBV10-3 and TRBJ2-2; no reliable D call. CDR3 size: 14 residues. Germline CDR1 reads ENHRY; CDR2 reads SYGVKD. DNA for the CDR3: TGTGCCATCAGTGAGCCCCGACACACCCGGGAGCTGTTTTTT. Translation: CAISEPRHTRELFF.

This chain's CDR3 is CASSQEEGQGTEKLFF. CDR3 coding DNA: TGTGCCAGCAGCCAAGAGGAGGGACAGGGGACTGAAAAACTGTTTTTT. The rearrangement joins TRBV3-1 (or the pseudogene TRBV3-2) to TRBJ1-4, with 10 bases identical to TRBD1. CDR1 and CDR2 from the germline V gene are LGHDT and YNNKEL (reference sequence). This CDR3 spans 16 amino acids. With 0 bases clipped from V and 7 bases from J, the junction kept 5 bases outside the gene matches.

The DNA for the CDR3 is TGTGCCAGCAGCCAAGATCTTGGGCAGAGCTCCTACGAGCAGTACTTC. Translated, it gives CASSQDLGQSSYEQYF. The rearrangement joins TRBV3-1 (or the pseudogene TRBV3-2) to TRBJ2-7; D gene ambiguous. CDR1 and CDR2 (germline): LGHDT, YNNKEL (reference sequence). This CDR3 has 16 amino acids. Trimming removed 0 bases from V and 0 bases from J, with 12 bases in between.

CDR3 residues: CASSQEPRYNEQFF. The CDR3 region has the DNA TGTGCCAGCAGCCAAGAGCCGAGGTACAATGAGCAGTTCTTC. The rearrangement links TRBV4-2 to TRBJ2-1, with D unclear. The CDR3 is 14 residues long. CDR1 LGHNA and CDR2 YNFKEQ come from the germline V gene. Trimming removed 0 bases at V and 4 bases at J, with 7 bases between.

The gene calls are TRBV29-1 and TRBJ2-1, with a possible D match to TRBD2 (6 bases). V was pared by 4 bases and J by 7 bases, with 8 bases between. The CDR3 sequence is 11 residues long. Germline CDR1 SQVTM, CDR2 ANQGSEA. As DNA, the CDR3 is TGCAGCGTTGGACTAGGGAATGAGCAGTTCTTC. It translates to CSVGLGNEQFF.

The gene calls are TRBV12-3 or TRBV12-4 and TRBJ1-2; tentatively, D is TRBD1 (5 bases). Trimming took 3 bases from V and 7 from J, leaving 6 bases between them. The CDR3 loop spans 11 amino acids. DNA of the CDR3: TGTGCCAGCAGTTTCGGGGGTGGCTACACCTTC. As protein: CASSFGGGYTF.

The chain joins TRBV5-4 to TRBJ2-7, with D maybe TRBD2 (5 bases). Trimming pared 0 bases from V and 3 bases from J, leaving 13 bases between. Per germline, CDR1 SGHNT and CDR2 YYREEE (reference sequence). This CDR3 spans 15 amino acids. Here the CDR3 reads CASSLVGSGFYEQYF. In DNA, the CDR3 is TGTGCCAGCAGCTTGGTAGGCTCGGGGTTCTACGAGCAGTACTTC.

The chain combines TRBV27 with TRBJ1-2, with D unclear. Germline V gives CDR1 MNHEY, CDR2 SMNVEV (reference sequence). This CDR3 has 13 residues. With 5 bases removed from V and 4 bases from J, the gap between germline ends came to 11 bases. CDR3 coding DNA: TGTGCCAGCAGTCCCCTGGGTGGCTATGGCTACACCTTC. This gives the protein CASSPLGGYGYTF.

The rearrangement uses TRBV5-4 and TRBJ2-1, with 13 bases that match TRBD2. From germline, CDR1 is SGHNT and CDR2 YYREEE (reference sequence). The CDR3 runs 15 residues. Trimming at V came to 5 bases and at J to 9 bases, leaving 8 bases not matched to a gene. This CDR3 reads CASSSRTSGRSEQFF. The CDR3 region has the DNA TGTGCCAGCAGTTCCCGGACTAGCGGGAGAAGTGAGCAGTTCTTC.

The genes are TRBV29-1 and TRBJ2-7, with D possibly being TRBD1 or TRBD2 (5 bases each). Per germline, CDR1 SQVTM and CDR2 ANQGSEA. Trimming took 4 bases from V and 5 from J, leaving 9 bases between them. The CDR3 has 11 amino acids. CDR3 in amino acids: CSVGWDHEQYF. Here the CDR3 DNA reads TGCAGCGTTGGATGGGACCACGAGCAGTACTTC.

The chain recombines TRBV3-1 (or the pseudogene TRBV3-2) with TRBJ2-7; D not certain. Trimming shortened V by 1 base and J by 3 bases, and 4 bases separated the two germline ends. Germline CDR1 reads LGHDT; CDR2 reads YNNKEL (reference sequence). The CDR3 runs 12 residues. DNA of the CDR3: TGTGCCAGCAGCCAAGTTGTCTACGAGCAGTACTTC. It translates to CASSQVVYEQYF.

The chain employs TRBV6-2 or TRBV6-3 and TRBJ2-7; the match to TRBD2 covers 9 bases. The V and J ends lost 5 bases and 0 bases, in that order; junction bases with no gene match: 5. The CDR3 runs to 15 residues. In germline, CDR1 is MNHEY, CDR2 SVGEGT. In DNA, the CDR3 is TGTGCCAGCAGTAGACCGGGACTAGCCTCCTACGAGCAGTACTTC. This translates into CASSRPGLASYEQYF.